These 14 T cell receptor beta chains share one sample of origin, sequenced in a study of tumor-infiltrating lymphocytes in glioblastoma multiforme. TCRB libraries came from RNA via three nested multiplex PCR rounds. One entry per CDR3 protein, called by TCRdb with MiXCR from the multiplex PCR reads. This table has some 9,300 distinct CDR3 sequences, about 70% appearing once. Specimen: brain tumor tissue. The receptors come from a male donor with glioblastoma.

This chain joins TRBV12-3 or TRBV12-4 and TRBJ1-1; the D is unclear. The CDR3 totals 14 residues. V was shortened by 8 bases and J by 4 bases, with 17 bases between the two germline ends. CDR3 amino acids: CASSIPDLSTEAFF. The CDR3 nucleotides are TGTGCCAGCTCCATCCCGGACCTTAGCACTGAAGCTTTCTTT.

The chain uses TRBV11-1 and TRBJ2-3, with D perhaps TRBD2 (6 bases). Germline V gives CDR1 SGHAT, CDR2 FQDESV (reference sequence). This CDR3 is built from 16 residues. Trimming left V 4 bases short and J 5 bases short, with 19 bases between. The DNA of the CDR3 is TGTGCCAGCAGCTCAACCGGGAGAGGTCGGGGAGATACGCAGTATTTT. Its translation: CASSSTGRGRGDTQYF.

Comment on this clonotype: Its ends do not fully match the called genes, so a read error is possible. DNA for the CDR3: TGCAGCGTTGAACATTCCAGCATCACTGCAGCTGTATTT. Translation gives CSVEHSSITAAVF. This sequence joins TRBV29-1 and TRBJ1-1; D gene unclear. This CDR3 is 13 amino acids long. CDR1 is SQVTM, CDR2 ANQGSEA, per germline.

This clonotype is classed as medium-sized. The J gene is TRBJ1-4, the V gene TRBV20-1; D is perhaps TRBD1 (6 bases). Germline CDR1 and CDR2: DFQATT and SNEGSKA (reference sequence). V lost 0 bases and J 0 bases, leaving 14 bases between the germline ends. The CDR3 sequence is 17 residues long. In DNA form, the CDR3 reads TGCAGTGCTAGAGATAGGGCAGGGGTCTCAACTAATGAAAAACTGTTTTTT. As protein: CSARDRAGVSTNEKLFF.

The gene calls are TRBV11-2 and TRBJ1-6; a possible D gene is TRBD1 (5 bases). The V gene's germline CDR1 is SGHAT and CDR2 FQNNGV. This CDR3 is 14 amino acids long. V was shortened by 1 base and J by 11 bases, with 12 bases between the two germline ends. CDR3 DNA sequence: TGTGCCAGCAGCTTAGGCGGGACCAAGGCACCCCTCCACTTT. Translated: CASSLGGTKAPLHF.

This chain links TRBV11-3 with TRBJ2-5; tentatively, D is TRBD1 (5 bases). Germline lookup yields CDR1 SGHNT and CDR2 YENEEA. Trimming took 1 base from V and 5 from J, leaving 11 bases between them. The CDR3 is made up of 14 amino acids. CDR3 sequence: CASSLVGALETQYF. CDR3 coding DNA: TGTGCCAGCAGCTTAGTAGGGGCTTTGGAGACCCAGTACTTC.

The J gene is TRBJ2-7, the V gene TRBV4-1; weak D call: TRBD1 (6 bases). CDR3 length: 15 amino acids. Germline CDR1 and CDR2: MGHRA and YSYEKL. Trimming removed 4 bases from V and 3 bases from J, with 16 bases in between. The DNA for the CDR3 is TGCGCCAGCAGCCGAGGGACACAACCCGACTACGAGCAGTACTTC. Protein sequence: CASSRGTQPDYEQYF.

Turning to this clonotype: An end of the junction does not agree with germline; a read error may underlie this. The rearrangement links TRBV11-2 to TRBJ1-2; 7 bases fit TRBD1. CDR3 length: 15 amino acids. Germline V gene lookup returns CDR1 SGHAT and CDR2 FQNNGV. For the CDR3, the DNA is TGTGCCAGCAGCCAGTCGACAGGGATTTACTATGTCTACACCTTC. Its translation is CASSQSTGIYYVYTF.

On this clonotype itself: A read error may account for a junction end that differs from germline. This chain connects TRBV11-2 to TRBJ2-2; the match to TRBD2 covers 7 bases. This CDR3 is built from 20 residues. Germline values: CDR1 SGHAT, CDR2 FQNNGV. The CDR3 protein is CTSTPSFGQGLAANTGELFF. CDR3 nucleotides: TGTACCAGCACCCCCTCATTCGGCCAAGGGCTAGCGGCAAACACCGGGGAACTGTTTTTT.

The CDR3 loop reads CASSLGTGSDGYTF. Written as DNA, the CDR3 is TGTGCCAGCAGCCTCGGAACAGGGTCGGATGGCTACACCTTC. The chain joins TRBV5-5 to TRBJ1-2; perhaps TRBD1 as D (6 bases). Trimming removed 4 bases at V and 6 bases at J, with 16 bases between. CDR1 is SGHKS, CDR2 YYEKEE, per germline (reference sequence). The CDR3 length is 14 residues.

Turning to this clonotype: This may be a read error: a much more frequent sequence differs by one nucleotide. CDR3 in DNA: TGTGCCAGCAGCTTCACAGATACGCAGTATTTT. The encoded protein is CASSFTDTQYF. V gene TRBV13 combines with J gene TRBJ2-3; D remains ambiguous. The V gene's germline CDR1 is PRHDT and CDR2 FYEKMQ (reference sequence). The CDR3 sequence is 11 residues long. V was shortened by 3 bases and J by 2 bases, with 0 bases between the two germline ends.

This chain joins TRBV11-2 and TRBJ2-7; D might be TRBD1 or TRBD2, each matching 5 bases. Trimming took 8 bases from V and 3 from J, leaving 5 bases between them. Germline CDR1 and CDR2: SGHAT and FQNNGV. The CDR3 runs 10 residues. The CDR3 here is CASGGYEQYF. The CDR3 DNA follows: TGTGCCAGCGGGGGCTACGAGCAGTACTTC.

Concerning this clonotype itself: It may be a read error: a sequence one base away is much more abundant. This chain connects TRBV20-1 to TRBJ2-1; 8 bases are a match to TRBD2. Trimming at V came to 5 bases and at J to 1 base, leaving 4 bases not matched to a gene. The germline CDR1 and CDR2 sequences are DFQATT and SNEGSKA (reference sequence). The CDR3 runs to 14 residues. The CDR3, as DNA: TGCAGTGCTCGGAGCGGGGGATCCTACAATGAGCAGTTCTTC. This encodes CSARSGGSYNEQFF.

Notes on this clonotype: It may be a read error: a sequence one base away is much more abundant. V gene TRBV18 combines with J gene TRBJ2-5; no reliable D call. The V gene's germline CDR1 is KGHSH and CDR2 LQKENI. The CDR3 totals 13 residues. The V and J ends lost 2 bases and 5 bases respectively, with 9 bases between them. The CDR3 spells CASSPRASETQYF. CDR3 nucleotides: TGTGCCAGCTCACCAAGGGCATCCGAGACCCAGTACTTC.